This T cell receptor (beta chain) is from a study of Tregs in tolerant kidney transplant recipients. Findings and limits, study-wide: Findings come from small patient numbers and require larger validation. Biological reproducibility was not directly addressed in this study.

Note on this clone: Its cognate antigen is unknown.

CDR1 is ENHRY and CDR2 is SYGVKD in the germline V gene. The V and J ends lost 7 bases and 2 bases respectively, with 21 bases between them. The CDR3 spans 16 residues. Assay used: immunoSEQ multiplex PCR; TCRdb lists only in-frame clones, some missing. The table has tens of thousands of clones, about 89% seen once. Thawed PBMCs were FACS-sorted into unstimulated CD4+CD25+CD127- regulatory T cells, CD4+CD25- non-regulatory cells, CD4 and CD8 cells. An overnight rest at 37°C with around 200 IU/ml IL-2 preceded regulatory T cell sorting from thawed PBMCs. Sequenced sample: Tregs from blood. The V call is TRBV10-3, the J call TRBJ2-7; maybe TRBD1 (5 bases). The receptor was derived from a human donor in good health. Written as DNA, the CDR3 is TGTGCCATCAACCCTACAGACAGAAAGAGCCCCTACGAGCAGTACTTC. This gives the protein CAINPTDRKSPYEQYF.